This T cell receptor (beta chain) was profiled in a study of cytomegalovirus exposure and HLA in healthy donors. Study-level points and caveats: Analysis performed later showed TCR beta chains linked to HLA being more clonally expanded than equally common others.

13 Jbeta primers and 60 Vbeta primers were used for the PCR. Produced via immunoSEQ multiplex PCR; TCRdb's table is partial and in-frame only. Of fewer than 95,000 clones listed, around 76% are singletons. On this clone: Its antigen is not identified.

Germline loops: CDR1 ENHRY, CDR2 SYGVKD. The J segment lost 8 bases and the V segment lost 5 bases, leaving 22 bases of the junction unmatched. This CDR3 comprises 18 residues. This sequence was found in a man aged 30 to 45 in good health and CMV-seronegative. The specimen was PBMCs. The chain is built from TRBV10-3 and TRBJ1-2; 8 nucleotides line up with TRBD1. The CDR3 bases are TGTGCCATCAGTACGGACAGGGACGATGGTGGCTCGGTATTAGGCTACACCTTC. Amino acids: CAISTDRDDGGSVLGYTF.